This TCR beta chain appears in the sequencing data of a study of blood T cell repertoires in COVID-19. Generated by immunoSEQ multiplex PCR, the TCRdb table keeps only in-frame clones and is missing some. The sample yields about 62,000 clones, around 87% seen once. Sequenced material: peripheral blood. This TCR was sampled from a man between 70 and 80 years old with acute or convalescent COVID-19.

Here the CDR3 DNA reads TGTGCCACCAGCAGGGTCCCAGCGACTCAAGAGACCCAGTACTTC. The encoded protein is CATSRVPATQETQYF. The genes are TRBV15 and TRBJ2-5; no firm D call. Germline loops: CDR1 LNHNV, CDR2 YYDKDF (reference sequence). This CDR3 is 15 amino acids long. With 3 bases removed from V and 2 bases from J, the gap between germline ends came to 13 bases.